Presented here are 19 T cell receptor beta chains from one specimen sequenced in a study of blood T cell repertoires in COVID-19. The method was immunoSEQ multiplex PCR; TCRdb's version includes in-frame clones alone and lacks a portion of them. Here the sample spans 200,000 or so clones, roughly nine tenths being singletons. The sequenced sample was PBMCs or T cells enriched from blood (not recorded which). The receptors come from a woman aged 40 to 50 with acute COVID-19.

This chain uses TRBV19 with TRBJ1-5; 7 bases match TRBD1. CDR1 LNHDA and CDR2 SQIVND come from the germline V gene (reference sequence). V trimming: 5 bases; J trimming: 0 bases; junction bases outside the gene matches: 7. This CDR3 has 16 residues. The CDR3 DNA sequence: TGTGCCAGTAGTGCGCGGGACAGAGATAGCAATCAGCCCCAGCATTTT. This encodes CASSARDRDSNQPQHF.

J is TRBJ2-5 and V is TRBV5-1, with a weak D call TRBD2 (6 bases). Trimming shortened V by 4 bases and J by 1 base, and 14 bases separated the two germline ends. Germline CDR1 is SGHRS and CDR2 is YFSETQ. The CDR3 extends over 15 amino acids. The CDR3 DNA follows: TGCGCCAGCAGCACGGGGACGGGGGTCCAAGAGACCCAGTACTTC. Its translation is CASSTGTGVQETQYF.

CDR3 coding DNA: TGTGCCTGGGGGGACAGGGCCCTTCCCTCTGGAAACACCATATATTTT. This gives the protein CAWGDRALPSGNTIYF. The chain joins TRBV30 to TRBJ1-3, with 9 bases fitting TRBD1. The length of the CDR3 is 16 residues. Germline CDR1 and CDR2: GTSNPN and SVGIG (reference sequence). The junction had 8 bases not matched to a gene; V was cut back by 5 bases and J by 0 bases.

The chain has TRBV19 and TRBJ2-6; perhaps TRBD2 as D (6 bases). Trimming stripped 3 bases from V and 0 bases from J, with 9 bases between. The CDR3 contains 16 residues. CDR1 is LNHDA, CDR2 SQIVND, per germline (reference sequence). CDR3 bases: TGTGCCAGTAGTATGGGACTGGCCTCTGGGGCCAACGTCCTGACTTTC. Amino acids: CASSMGLASGANVLTF.

V gene TRBV10-3 combines with J gene TRBJ1-3, with unresolved D. CDR3 length equals 13 residues. Germline CDR1 and CDR2: ENHRY and SYGVKD. Trimming removed 6 bases at V and 1 base at J, with 7 bases between. The CDR3 reads CAIRRDSGNTIYF. The DNA of the CDR3 is TGTGCCATCAGGAGGGATTCTGGAAACACCATATATTTT.

The rearrangement joins TRBV5-4 to TRBJ1-1; 9 bases are shared with TRBD1. The CDR3 runs to 15 residues. V gave up 0 bases and J gave up 5 bases; unmatched junction bases: 5. Germline assignment: CDR1 SGHNT and CDR2 YYREEE (reference sequence). The DNA for the CDR3 is TGTGCCAGCAGCTTGGGGGACAGGGTTGGAACTGAAGCTTTCTTT. It yields the protein CASSLGDRVGTEAFF.

The rearrangement uses TRBV28 and TRBJ1-2; D might be TRBD1 (6 bases). V gave up 8 bases and J gave up 8 bases, with 36 bases separating them. This CDR3 contains 19 residues. Per germline, CDR1 MDHEN and CDR2 SYDVKM. The chain's CDR3 is CASLRGTVYRDIPQGGYTF. The CDR3 nucleotides read TGTGCCAGCCTACGGGGCACAGTTTACCGGGACATCCCCCAGGGAGGCTACACCTTC.

The V call is TRBV2, the J call TRBJ1-1; D uncertain. Trimming took off 2 bases at V and 1 base at J, with 14 bases between the two ends. Germline V gene data show CDR1 as SNHLY and CDR2 as FYNNEI. The CDR3 extends over 16 amino acids. CDR3 DNA: TGTGCCAGCAGTGAATCACAGAGAACGAGGAACACTGAAGCTTTCTTT. This sequence encodes CASSESQRTRNTEAFF.

This chain uses TRBV6-2 or TRBV6-3 with TRBJ2-1; D possibly corresponds to TRBD1 (5 bases). Trimming took off 0 bases at V and 0 bases at J, with 15 bases between the two ends. The CDR3 has 18 residues. The germline V gene has CDR1 MNHEY and CDR2 SVGEGT. CDR3 amino acids: CASSYSRLTGSSYNEQFF. The CDR3 DNA is TGTGCCAGCAGTTACTCACGCCTAACAGGTAGCTCCTACAATGAGCAGTTCTTC.

The chain carries TRBV7-2 and TRBJ1-2; 8 nucleotides line up with TRBD1. V gave up 1 base and J gave up 11 bases; unmatched junction bases: 15. Germline V lookup: CDR1 SGHTA, CDR2 FQGNSA. The CDR3 runs 16 residues. CDR3 protein: CASSLGTGILRSAYTF. The CDR3 DNA sequence: TGTGCCAGCAGCTTAGGGACAGGGATTTTGCGGTCAGCGTACACCTTC.

The CDR3 region is CASSQDAGFENGYTF. CDR3 DNA: TGCGCCAGCAGCCAAGATGCAGGGTTCGAGAATGGCTACACCTTC. V usage is TRBV4-1 and J usage is TRBJ1-2; the D gene is possibly TRBD1 (5 bases). Trimming pared 0 bases from V and 6 bases from J, leaving 14 bases between. CDR1 is MGHRA and CDR2 is YSYEKL in the germline V gene. CDR3 length: 15 amino acids.

This chain connects TRBV3-1 (or the pseudogene TRBV3-2) to TRBJ2-1; 10 bases line up with TRBD2. The ends lost 0 bases at V and 8 bases at J; junction bases unmatched: 13. Germline V gene lookup returns CDR1 LGHDT and CDR2 YNNKEL (reference sequence). The CDR3 spans 18 residues. In DNA form, the CDR3 reads TGTGCCAGCAGCCAAGATCTTCCTAGCGGGGGCCCCCGGGATGAGCAGTTCTTC. This encodes CASSQDLPSGGPRDEQFF.

This sequence joins TRBV10-1 and TRBJ1-4, with TRBD1 as a possible D gene (5 bases). Germline V gives CDR1 WNHNN, CDR2 SYGVQD (reference sequence). CDR3 length: 15 residues. The V end was cut by 0 bases, the J end by 5 bases, with 10 bases between. In DNA, the CDR3 is TGCGCCAGCAGTGAGTCGAACCGGGGGAATGAAAAACTGTTTTTT. Amino acids: CASSESNRGNEKLFF.

The chain links TRBV27 to TRBJ1-4, with D possibly TRBD1 on 6 matching bases. The CDR3 sequence is 16 residues long. Trimming removed 2 bases from V and 5 bases from J, with 15 bases in between. CDR1 is MNHEY and CDR2 is SMNVEV in the germline V gene (reference sequence). The CDR3: CASSLNWQGKNEKLFF. In DNA form, the CDR3 reads TGTGCCAGCAGTTTAAATTGGCAGGGGAAGAATGAAAAACTGTTTTTT.

The gene calls are TRBV6-5 and TRBJ2-1, with D maybe TRBD1 (6 bases). V was pared by 4 bases and J by 5 bases, with 9 bases between. This CDR3 spans 13 amino acids. CDR1 and CDR2 from the germline V gene are MNHEY and SVGAGI. CDR3 protein: CASSSTGNNEQFF. For the CDR3, the DNA is TGTGCCAGCAGTTCGACAGGTAACAATGAGCAGTTCTTC.

CDR3 nucleotides: TGTGCCAGCAGTTTGCCCAGAAGCGGTCAAAATTCACCCCTCCACTTT. Its protein is CASSLPRSGQNSPLHF. This chain connects TRBV28 to TRBJ1-6; D is ambiguous. CDR3 size: 16 residues. With 3 bases removed from V and 7 bases from J, the gap between germline ends came to 16 bases. Germline V gene lookup returns CDR1 MDHEN and CDR2 SYDVKM.

The gene calls are TRBV25-1 and TRBJ1-1; 7 positions agree with TRBD1. Germline CDR1 is MGHDK and CDR2 is SYGVNS. The ends lost 4 bases at V and 7 bases at J; junction bases unmatched: 3. The CDR3 has 12 amino acids. The CDR3 is CASSGQGGEAFF. CDR3 sequence (DNA): TGTGCCAGCAGTGGACAGGGCGGTGAAGCTTTCTTT. The entire variable domain, with the rest obtained from reference TRBV25-1 and TRBJ1-1, is as follows: EADIYQTPRYLVIGTGKKITLECSQTMGHDKMYWYQQDPGMELHLIHYSYGVNSTEKGDLSSESTVSRIRTEHFPLTLESARPSHTSQYLCASSGQGGEAFFGQGTRLTVV.

The chain links TRBV10-3 to TRBJ2-7; D gene unclear. The CDR3 runs to 15 residues. Germline V lookup: CDR1 ENHRY, CDR2 SYGVKD. V lost 4 bases to trimming and J lost 3 bases, with 16 bases between them. CDR3: CAISATVAPLYEQYF. DNA for the CDR3: TGTGCCATCAGTGCTACGGTAGCCCCACTCTACGAGCAGTACTTC.

V is TRBV2 and J is TRBJ2-3; tentatively, D is TRBD1 (6 bases). V was trimmed by 2 bases and J by 4 bases, leaving 16 bases between them. Looked up from germline, CDR1 is SNHLY and CDR2 is FYNNEI. The length of the CDR3 is 16 residues. The DNA for the CDR3 is TGTGCCAGCAGTGAAATTTCCCTCACAGGGCCAGATACGCAGTATTTT. This codes for CASSEISLTGPDTQYF.